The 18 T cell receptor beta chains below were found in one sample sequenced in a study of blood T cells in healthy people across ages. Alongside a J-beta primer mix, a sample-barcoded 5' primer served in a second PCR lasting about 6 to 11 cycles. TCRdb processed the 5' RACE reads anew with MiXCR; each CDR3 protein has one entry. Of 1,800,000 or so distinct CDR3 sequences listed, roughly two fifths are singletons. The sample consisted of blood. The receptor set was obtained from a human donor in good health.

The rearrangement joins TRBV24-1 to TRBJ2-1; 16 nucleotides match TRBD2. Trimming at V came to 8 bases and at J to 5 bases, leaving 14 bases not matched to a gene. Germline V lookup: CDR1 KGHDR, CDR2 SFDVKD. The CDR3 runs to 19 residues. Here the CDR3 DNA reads TGTGCCACCACTCCGGGACTAGCGGGGGGGTTGTTCCCAAACAATGAGCAGTTCTTC. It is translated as CATTPGLAGGLFPNNEQFF.

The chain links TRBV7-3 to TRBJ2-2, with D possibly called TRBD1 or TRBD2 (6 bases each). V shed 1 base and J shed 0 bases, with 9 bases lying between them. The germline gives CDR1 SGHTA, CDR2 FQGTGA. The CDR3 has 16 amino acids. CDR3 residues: CASSLRGGTNTGELFF. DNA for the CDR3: TGTGCCAGCAGCTTAAGAGGGGGGACGAACACCGGGGAGCTGTTTTTT. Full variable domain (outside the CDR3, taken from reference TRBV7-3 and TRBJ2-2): GAGVSQTPSNKVTEKGKYVELRCDPISGHTALYWYRQSLGQGPEFLIYFQGTGAADDSGLPNDRFFAVRPEGSVSTLKIQRTERGDSAVYLCASSLRGGTNTGELFFGEGSRLTVL.

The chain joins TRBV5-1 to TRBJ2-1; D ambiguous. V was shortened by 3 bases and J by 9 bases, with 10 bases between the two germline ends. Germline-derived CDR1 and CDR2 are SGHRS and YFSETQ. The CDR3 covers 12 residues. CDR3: CASSSVPVEQFF. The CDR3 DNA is TGCGCCAGCAGCTCGGTTCCGGTTGAGCAGTTCTTC.

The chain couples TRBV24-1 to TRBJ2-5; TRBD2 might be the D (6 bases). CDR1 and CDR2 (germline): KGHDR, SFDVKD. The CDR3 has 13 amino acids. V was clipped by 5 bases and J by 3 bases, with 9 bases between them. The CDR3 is CATSVRGEETQYF. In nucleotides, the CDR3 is TGTGCCACCAGTGTGCGGGGAGAAGAGACCCAGTACTTC.

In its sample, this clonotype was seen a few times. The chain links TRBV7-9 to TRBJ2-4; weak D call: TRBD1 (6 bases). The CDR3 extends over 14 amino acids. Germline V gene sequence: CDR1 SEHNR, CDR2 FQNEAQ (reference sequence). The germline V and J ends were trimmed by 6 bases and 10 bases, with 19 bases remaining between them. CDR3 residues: CASSPFSQGWIQYF. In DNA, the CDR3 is TGTGCCAGCAGTCCCTTTTCGCAGGGGTGGATTCAGTACTTC.

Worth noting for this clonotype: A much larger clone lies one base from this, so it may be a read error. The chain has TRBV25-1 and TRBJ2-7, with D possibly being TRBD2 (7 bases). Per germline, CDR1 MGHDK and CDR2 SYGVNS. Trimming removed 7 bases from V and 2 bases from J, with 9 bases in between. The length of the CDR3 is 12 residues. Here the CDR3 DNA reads TGTGCCAGCAACGGGGGGCCCTACGAGCAGTACTTC. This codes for CASNGGPYEQYF.

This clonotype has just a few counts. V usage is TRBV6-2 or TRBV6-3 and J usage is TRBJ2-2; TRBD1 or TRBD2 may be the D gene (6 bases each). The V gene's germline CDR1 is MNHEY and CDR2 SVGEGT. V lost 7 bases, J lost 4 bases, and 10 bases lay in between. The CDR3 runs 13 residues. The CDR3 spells CASKQGGTGELFF. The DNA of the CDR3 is TGTGCCAGCAAACAGGGAGGCACCGGGGAGCTGTTTTTT.

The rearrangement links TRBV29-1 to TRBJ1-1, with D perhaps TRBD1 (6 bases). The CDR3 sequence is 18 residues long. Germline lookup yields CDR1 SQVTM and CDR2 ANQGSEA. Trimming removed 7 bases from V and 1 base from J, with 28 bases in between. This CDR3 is CSAGGGESWKPGNTEAFF. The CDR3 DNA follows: TGCAGCGCCGGAGGGGGGGAGTCGTGGAAACCAGGGAACACTGAAGCTTTCTTT.

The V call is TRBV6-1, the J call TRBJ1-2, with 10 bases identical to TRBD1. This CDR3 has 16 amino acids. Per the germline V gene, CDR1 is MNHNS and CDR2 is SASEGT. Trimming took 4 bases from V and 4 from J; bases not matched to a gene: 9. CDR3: CASSASRTGGGYGYTF. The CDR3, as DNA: TGTGCCAGCAGTGCCTCTAGGACAGGGGGTGGCTATGGCTACACCTTC.

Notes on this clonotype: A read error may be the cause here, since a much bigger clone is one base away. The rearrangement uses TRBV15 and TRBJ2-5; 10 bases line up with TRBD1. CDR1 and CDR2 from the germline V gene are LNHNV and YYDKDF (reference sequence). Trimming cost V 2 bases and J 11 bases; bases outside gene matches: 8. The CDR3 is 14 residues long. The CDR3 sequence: CATSRRGDRGQQYF. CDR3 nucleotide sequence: TGTGCCACCAGCAGAAGGGGGGACAGGGGTCAGCAGTACTTC.

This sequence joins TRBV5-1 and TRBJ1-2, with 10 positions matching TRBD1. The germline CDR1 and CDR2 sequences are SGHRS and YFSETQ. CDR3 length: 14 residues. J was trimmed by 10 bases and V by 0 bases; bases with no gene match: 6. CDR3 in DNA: TGCGCCAGCAGCTTGGAAGGGACAGGGGATTCCTACACCTTC. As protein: CASSLEGTGDSYTF. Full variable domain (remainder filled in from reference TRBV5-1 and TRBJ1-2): KAGVTQTPRYLIKTRGQQVTLSCSPISGHRSVSWYQQTPGQGLQFLFEYFSETQRNKGNFPGRFSGRQFSNSRSEMNVSTLELGDSALYLCASSLEGTGDSYTFGSGTRLTVV.

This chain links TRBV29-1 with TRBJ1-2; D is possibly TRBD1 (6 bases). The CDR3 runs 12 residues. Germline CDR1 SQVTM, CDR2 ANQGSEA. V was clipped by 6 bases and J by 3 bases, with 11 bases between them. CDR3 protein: CSVREGDYGYTF. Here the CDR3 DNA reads TGCAGCGTCCGTGAGGGGGACTATGGCTACACCTTC.

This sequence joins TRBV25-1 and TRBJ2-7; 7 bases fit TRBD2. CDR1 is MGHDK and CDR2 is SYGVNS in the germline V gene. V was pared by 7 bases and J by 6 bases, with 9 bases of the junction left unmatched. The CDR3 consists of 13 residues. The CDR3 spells CASTLGGEREQYF. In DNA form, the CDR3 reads TGTGCCAGCACCCTGGGAGGGGAACGCGAGCAGTACTTC.

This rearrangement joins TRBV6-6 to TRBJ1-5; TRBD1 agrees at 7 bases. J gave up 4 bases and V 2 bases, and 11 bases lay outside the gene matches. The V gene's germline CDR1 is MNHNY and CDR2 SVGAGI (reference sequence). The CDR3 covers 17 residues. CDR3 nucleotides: TGTGCCAGCAGTTACACTCGGGACGGGACAGAGAATCAGCCCCAGCATTTT. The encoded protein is CASSYTRDGTENQPQHF.

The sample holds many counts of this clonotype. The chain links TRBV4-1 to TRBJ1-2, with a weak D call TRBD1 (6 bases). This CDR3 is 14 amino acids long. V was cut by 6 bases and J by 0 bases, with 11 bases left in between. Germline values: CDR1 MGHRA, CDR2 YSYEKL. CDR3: CASRGGLANYGYTF. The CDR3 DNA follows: TGCGCCAGCAGAGGGGGGTTAGCTAACTATGGCTACACCTTC.

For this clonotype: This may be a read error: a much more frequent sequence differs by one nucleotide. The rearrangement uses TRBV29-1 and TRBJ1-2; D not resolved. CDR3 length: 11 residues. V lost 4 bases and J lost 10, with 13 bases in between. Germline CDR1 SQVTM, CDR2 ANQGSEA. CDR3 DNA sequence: TGCAGCGTTGTGGGCAGAGATGTCTACACCTTC. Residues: CSVVGRDVYTF.

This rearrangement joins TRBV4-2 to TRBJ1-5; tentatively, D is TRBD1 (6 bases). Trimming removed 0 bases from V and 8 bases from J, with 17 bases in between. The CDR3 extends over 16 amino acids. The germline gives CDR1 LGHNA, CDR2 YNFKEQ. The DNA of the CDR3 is TGTGCCAGCAGCCAAGATTTGGGGGCTTGGGGGGAGCCCCAGCATTTT. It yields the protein CASSQDLGAWGEPQHF.

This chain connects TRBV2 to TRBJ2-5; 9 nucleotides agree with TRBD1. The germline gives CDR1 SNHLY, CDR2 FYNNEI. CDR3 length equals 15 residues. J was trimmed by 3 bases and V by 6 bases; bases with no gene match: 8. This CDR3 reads CASRRDRGGEETQYF. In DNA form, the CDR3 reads TGTGCCAGCAGAAGAGACAGGGGGGGAGAAGAGACCCAGTACTTC. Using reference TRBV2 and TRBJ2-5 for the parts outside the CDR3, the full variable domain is EPEVTQTPSHQVTQMGQEVILRCVPISNHLYFYWYRQILGQKVEFLVSFYNNEISEKSEIFDDQFSVERPDGSNFTLKIRSTKLEDSAMYFCASRRDRGGEETQYFGPGTRLLVL.